The rows below give T cell receptor beta chains drawn from one sample of a study of blood T cell repertoires in COVID-19. TCRdb keeps only in-frame clones here, not all; method: immunoSEQ multiplex PCR. The sample records approximately 340,000 clones, roughly nine tenths being singletons. The sequencing sample was made of PBMCs or T cells enriched from blood (not recorded which). These receptors originate from a middle-aged woman who had been exposed to COVID-19. Both conserved end residues are part of each CDR3. A D gene is named only where the DNA matches it firmly. Not every row has a clone size; where given, it reads once, few, many or a size class.

J gene: TRBJ2-1
clone size: NA
V gene: TRBV6-5
D gene: NA
CDR3 protein: CASSLTGTGSSEQFF
CDR3 DNA: TGTGCCAGCAGCCTTACCGGGACTGGAAGTAGTGAGCAGTTCTTC

J gene: TRBJ1-6
clone size: NA
V gene: TRBV19
D gene: NA
CDR3 protein: CASSISNSPLHF
CDR3 DNA: TGTGCCAGTAGTATCTCCAATTCACCCCTCCACTTT

J gene: TRBJ1-2
clone size: once
V gene: TRBV28
D gene: NA
CDR3 protein: CASSVVPYGYTF
CDR3 DNA: TGTGCCAGCAGCGTAGTCCCCTATGGCTACACCTTC

J gene: TRBJ1-1
clone size: NA
V gene: TRBV29-1
D gene: TRBD1
CDR3 protein: CSVPTGRMNTEAFF
CDR3 DNA: TGCAGCGTCCCGACAGGGAGAATGAACACTGAAGCTTTCTTT

J gene: TRBJ1-5
clone size: NA
V gene: TRBV21-1
D gene: NA
CDR3 protein: CASKGKGGALNQPQHF
CDR3 DNA: TGTGCCAGCAAGGGAAAGGGTGGGGCCTTAAATCAGCCCCAGCATTTT

J gene: TRBJ2-1
clone size: NA
V gene: TRBV27
D gene: NA
CDR3 protein: CASSSRDSYNEQFF
CDR3 DNA: TGTGCCAGCAGTTCCCGGGACTCCTACAATGAGCAGTTCTTC

J gene: TRBJ1-2
clone size: NA
V gene: TRBV30
D gene: NA
CDR3 protein: CAWNPGLRRGGYTF
CDR3 DNA: TGTGCCTGGAACCCCGGCTTACGCCGAGGGGGCTACACCTTC

J gene: TRBJ2-3
clone size: NA
V gene: TRBV18
D gene: NA
CDR3 protein: CASSPRTGGSDTQYF
CDR3 DNA: TGTGCCAGCTCCCCTAGAACGGGGGGCTCAGATACGCAGTATTTT

J gene: TRBJ2-7
clone size: NA
V gene: TRBV5-1
D gene: NA
CDR3 protein: CASNPGQTSSYEQYF
CDR3 DNA: TGCGCCAGCAACCCGGGACAGACTAGCTCCTACGAGCAGTACTTC

J gene: TRBJ2-3
clone size: NA
V gene: TRBV6-1
D gene: TRBD2
CDR3 protein: CASSERRSGGQSDTQYF
CDR3 DNA: TGTGCCAGCAGTGAGAGGAGGAGCGGGGGGCAATCAGATACGCAGTATTTT

J gene: TRBJ1-5
clone size: once
V gene: TRBV19
D gene: TRBD1
CDR3 protein: CASKGTGYQPQHF
CDR3 DNA: TGTGCCAGTAAGGGGACAGGGTATCAGCCCCAGCATTTT

J gene: TRBJ2-1
clone size: NA
V gene: TRBV3-1/TRBV3-2
D gene: TRBD2
CDR3 protein: CASSQAGTKNEQFF
CDR3 DNA: TGTGCCAGCAGCCAGGCCGGGACTAAGAATGAGCAGTTCTTC

J gene: TRBJ1-1
clone size: NA
V gene: TRBV11-3
D gene: NA
CDR3 protein: CASSLKRGGEGTEAFF
CDR3 DNA: TGTGCCAGCAGCTTGAAGAGGGGGGGCGAAGGCACTGAAGCTTTCTTT

J gene: TRBJ1-2
clone size: NA
V gene: TRBV19
D gene: NA
CDR3 protein: CASSTATPSYGYTF
CDR3 DNA: TGTGCCAGTAGCACAGCCACACCGAGCTATGGCTACACCTTC

J gene: TRBJ1-1
clone size: NA
V gene: TRBV11-2
D gene: NA
CDR3 protein: CASSLLGRRLLNTEAFF
CDR3 DNA: TGTGCCAGCAGCTTATTAGGGAGACGTTTGCTGAACACTGAAGCTTTCTTT

J gene: TRBJ1-2
clone size: NA
V gene: TRBV6-2/TRBV6-3
D gene: NA
CDR3 protein: CASSFPATPNYGYTF
CDR3 DNA: TGTGCCAGCAGTTTCCCCGCCACACCTAACTATGGCTACACCTTC

J gene: TRBJ2-7
clone size: NA
V gene: TRBV5-1
D gene: TRBD1
CDR3 protein: CASSWGQGAYEQYF
CDR3 DNA: TGCGCCAGCAGCTGGGGACAGGGGGCGTATGAGCAGTACTTC